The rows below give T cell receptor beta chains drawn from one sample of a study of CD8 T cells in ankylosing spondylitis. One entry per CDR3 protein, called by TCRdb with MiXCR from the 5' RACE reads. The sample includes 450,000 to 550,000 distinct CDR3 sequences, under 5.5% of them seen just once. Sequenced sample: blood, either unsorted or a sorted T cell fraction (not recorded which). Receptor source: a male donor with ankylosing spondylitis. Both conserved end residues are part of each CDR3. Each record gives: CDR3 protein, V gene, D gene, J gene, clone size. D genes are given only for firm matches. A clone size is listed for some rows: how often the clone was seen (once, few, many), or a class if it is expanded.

cdr3_aa: CASSPGWNYGYTF; v_call: TRBV18; d_call: .; j_call: TRBJ1-2; clone_size: many
cdr3_aa: CASSQGAGRPTFF; v_call: TRBV14; d_call: .; j_call: TRBJ1-2; clone_size: few
cdr3_aa: CASSSDLRLPGDRYTQYF; v_call: TRBV5-1; d_call: .; j_call: TRBJ2-3; clone_size: .
cdr3_aa: CASSHRGHEQYF; v_call: TRBV12-3/TRBV12-4; d_call: TRBD1; j_call: TRBJ2-7; clone_size: many
cdr3_aa: CASSPNRDSSEQYF; v_call: TRBV12-3/TRBV12-4; d_call: .; j_call: TRBJ2-7; clone_size: many
cdr3_aa: CASSKWRTSGGVADTQYF; v_call: TRBV21-1; d_call: .; j_call: TRBJ2-3; clone_size: .
cdr3_aa: CASSARMRATDTQYF; v_call: TRBV7-2; d_call: .; j_call: TRBJ2-3; clone_size: many
cdr3_aa: CASSAGLTGSDSYEQYF; v_call: TRBV4-1; d_call: .; j_call: TRBJ2-7; clone_size: many
cdr3_aa: CASSLRAGGAYNEQFF; v_call: TRBV5-1; d_call: TRBD2; j_call: TRBJ2-1; clone_size: many
cdr3_aa: CASSLGSAGGQQEAFF; v_call: TRBV5-1; d_call: TRBD1; j_call: TRBJ1-1; clone_size: many
cdr3_aa: CASSEEGSVGYTF; v_call: TRBV2; d_call: .; j_call: TRBJ1-2; clone_size: many
cdr3_aa: CSVVPLADGSYEQYF; v_call: TRBV29-1; d_call: .; j_call: TRBJ2-7; clone_size: many
cdr3_aa: CASSLPPGEQYF; v_call: TRBV27; d_call: .; j_call: TRBJ2-7; clone_size: many
cdr3_aa: CASSPPGQGNNYGYTF; v_call: TRBV18; d_call: TRBD1; j_call: TRBJ1-2; clone_size: many
cdr3_aa: CASSLLIGGNTYEQYF; v_call: TRBV5-1; d_call: TRBD1; j_call: TRBJ2-7; clone_size: .
cdr3_aa: CASSVGLAGATSTDTQYF; v_call: TRBV9; d_call: TRBD2; j_call: TRBJ2-3; clone_size: .
cdr3_aa: CASSSPLASKAGELFF; v_call: TRBV5-1; d_call: .; j_call: TRBJ2-2; clone_size: many
cdr3_aa: CSARDGNTIYF; v_call: TRBV20-1; d_call: .; j_call: TRBJ1-3; clone_size: many
cdr3_aa: CASTPGLGGTGELFF; v_call: TRBV28; d_call: .; j_call: TRBJ2-2; clone_size: many
cdr3_aa: CASSLVGVNEQFF; v_call: TRBV5-1; d_call: .; j_call: TRBJ2-1; clone_size: many
cdr3_aa: CASSLGAIRTDTQYF; v_call: TRBV7-8; d_call: .; j_call: TRBJ2-3; clone_size: many
cdr3_aa: CSAQVGGAAKNIQYF; v_call: TRBV20-1; d_call: .; j_call: TRBJ2-4; clone_size: many
cdr3_aa: CASSPIGTEAFF; v_call: TRBV13; d_call: .; j_call: TRBJ1-1; clone_size: many
cdr3_aa: CASKAENYGYTF; v_call: TRBV2; d_call: .; j_call: TRBJ1-2; clone_size: many
cdr3_aa: CASSRLAGWSTDTQYF; v_call: TRBV28; d_call: TRBD2; j_call: TRBJ2-3; clone_size: few
cdr3_aa: CSATTWDTLEDTQYF; v_call: TRBV20-1; d_call: .; j_call: TRBJ2-3; clone_size: many
cdr3_aa: CASSQDWGEYEQYF; v_call: TRBV4-2; d_call: .; j_call: TRBJ2-7; clone_size: .
cdr3_aa: CASSFSSGRSQDTQYF; v_call: TRBV5-1; d_call: TRBD2; j_call: TRBJ2-3; clone_size: many
cdr3_aa: CASSGGLGRGLGNTIYF; v_call: TRBV5-5; d_call: TRBD1; j_call: TRBJ1-3; clone_size: many
cdr3_aa: CAISESEPYGYTF; v_call: TRBV10-3; d_call: .; j_call: TRBJ1-2; clone_size: many
cdr3_aa: CASSQMTGTGLEKLFF; v_call: TRBV4-2; d_call: TRBD1; j_call: TRBJ1-4; clone_size: many
cdr3_aa: CAISVGHSGNTIYF; v_call: TRBV10-3; d_call: .; j_call: TRBJ1-3; clone_size: many
cdr3_aa: CASSLEASGRGETQYF; v_call: TRBV7-2; d_call: TRBD2; j_call: TRBJ2-5; clone_size: many
cdr3_aa: CSASAIFGARGTGELFF; v_call: TRBV20-1; d_call: TRBD1; j_call: TRBJ2-2; clone_size: many
cdr3_aa: CASSVWDRGEKLFF; v_call: TRBV7-9; d_call: TRBD1; j_call: TRBJ1-4; clone_size: many
cdr3_aa: CATSRDLIGAANGYTF; v_call: TRBV15; d_call: .; j_call: TRBJ1-2; clone_size: many
cdr3_aa: CASSSRQGSGANVLTF; v_call: TRBV7-8; d_call: TRBD1; j_call: TRBJ2-6; clone_size: many
cdr3_aa: CASRGSIWHLTGELFF; v_call: TRBV2; d_call: .; j_call: TRBJ2-2; clone_size: many
cdr3_aa: CSARKSGNTIYF; v_call: TRBV20-1; d_call: .; j_call: TRBJ1-3; clone_size: many
cdr3_aa: CSVELAGNEAFF; v_call: TRBV29-1; d_call: .; j_call: TRBJ1-1; clone_size: many